The 15 T cell receptor beta chains reported below all come from one sample, sequenced in a study of response to subunit inactivated influenza vaccine. Using its own MiXCR run on the RT-PCR reads, TCRdb lists one record per CDR3 protein. In the table there are 490,000 or so distinct CDR3 sequences, approximately 7.6% of which are singletons. Sequencing was performed on PBMCs from blood, taken less than 30 months after vaccination. These receptors originate from a man aged 45 to 70 who received an inactivated influenza vaccine.

This sequence joins TRBV29-1 and TRBJ1-2; no reliable D call. Germline values: CDR1 SQVTM, CDR2 ANQGSEA. V was pared by 4 bases and J by 8 bases, with 11 bases between. The CDR3 contains 11 residues. CDR3 in amino acids: CSVGTFEGYTF. CDR3 DNA sequence: TGCAGCGTTGGTACATTCGAGGGCTACACCTTC.

This clonotype was observed a handful of times. V usage is TRBV21-1 and J usage is TRBJ1-2. TRBV21-1 is a recognized pseudogene. This CDR3 spans 10 amino acids. The CDR3 here is CASNSYGYTF. As DNA, the CDR3 is TGTGCCAGCAACTCATATGGCTACACCTTC.

The chain is built from TRBV12-3 or TRBV12-4 and TRBJ1-5, with D uncertain. This CDR3 has 15 amino acids. Between the trimmed V and J ends, which lost 3 bases and 2 bases, there was a span of 11 bases. CDR3 sequence reads: CASSLGSPGNQPQHF. Written as DNA, the CDR3 is TGTGCCAGCAGTTTGGGTTCCCCTGGCAATCAGCCCCAGCATTTT.

J is TRBJ1-5 and V is TRBV19, with TRBD1 as a possible D gene (5 bases). V lost 1 base, J lost 3 bases, and 7 bases lay in between. The germline V gene has CDR1 LNHDA and CDR2 SQIVND (reference sequence). The length of the CDR3 is 14 residues. CDR3 residues: CASSIGGPNQPQHF. DNA for the CDR3: TGTGCCAGTAGTATAGGGGGACCCAATCAGCCCCAGCATTTT. The entire variable domain, with the rest obtained from reference TRBV19 and TRBJ1-5, is as follows: DGGITQSPKYLFRKEGQNVTLSCEQNLNHDAMYWYRQDPGQGLRLIYYSQIVNDFQKGDIAEGYSVSREKKESFPLTVTSAQKNPTAFYLCASSIGGPNQPQHFGDGTRLSIL.

In this sample, this clonotype turned up a few times. The rearrangement links TRBV25-1 to TRBJ1-4, with TRBD1 identical over 8 bases. The CDR3 is 15 residues long. Trimming removed 3 bases from V and 5 bases from J; junction bases left unmatched: 5. Germline V lookup: CDR1 MGHDK, CDR2 SYGVNS. Written as DNA, the CDR3 is TGTGCCAGCAGTGACCCGACAGGGGCAAATGAAAAACTGTTTTTT. Translation gives CASSDPTGANEKLFF.

This chain links TRBV20-1 with TRBJ2-1; D might be TRBD1 (5 bases). The V and J ends lost 6 bases and 2 bases respectively, with 8 bases between them. There are 12 residues in the CDR3. Germline values: CDR1 DFQATT, CDR2 SNEGSKA (reference sequence). The CDR3 loop is CSATDTYNEQFF. The CDR3 coding sequence is TGCAGTGCCACGGACACCTACAATGAGCAGTTCTTC.

This clonotype was recorded a few times. The CDR3 nucleotides read TGTGCCAGCATTCCGAGCGGGGGCCCCCCCAATGAGCAGTTCTTC. Amino acid sequence: CASIPSGGPPNEQFF. The J gene is TRBJ2-1, the V gene TRBV12-3 or TRBV12-4; 8 bases agree with TRBD2. V dropped 7 bases and J dropped 6; count of bases not matched to a gene: 11. This CDR3 is 15 amino acids long.

The V gene is TRBV30, the J gene TRBJ1-1; D is possibly TRBD1 (5 bases). Per the germline V gene, CDR1 is GTSNPN and CDR2 is SVGIG (reference sequence). The V gene lost 2 bases and the J gene lost 3 bases, with 10 bases spanning the gap. The CDR3 extends over 13 amino acids. The CDR3 sequence is CAWSRSRDTEAFF. CDR3 nucleotide sequence: TGTGCCTGGAGTCGCAGCAGGGACACTGAAGCTTTCTTT. Full variable domain (missing parts from reference TRBV30 and TRBJ1-1): SQTIHQWPATLVQPVGSPLSLECTVEGTSNPNLYWYRQAAGRGLQLLFYSVGIGQISSEVPQNLSASRPQDRQFILSSKKLLLSDSGFYLCAWSRSRDTEAFFGQGTRLTVV.

The table lists this clonotype with a few counts. The chain joins TRBV2 to TRBJ1-3, with D uncertain. The CDR3 has 13 residues. The V end lost 4 bases, the J end lost 1 base, and 5 bases lay between the germline ends. CDR1 and CDR2 from the germline V gene are SNHLY and FYNNEI. CDR3 in amino acids: CASSGLSGNTIYF. As DNA, the CDR3 is TGTGCCAGCAGTGGTCTTTCTGGAAACACCATATATTTT.

This clonotype was seen a handful of times. This chain joins TRBV6-2 or TRBV6-3 and TRBJ2-2; D may be TRBD2 (5 bases). Germline loops: CDR1 MNHEY, CDR2 SVGEGT. CDR3 length: 16 amino acids. Trimming took off 2 bases at V and 8 bases at J, with 18 bases between the two ends. Written as DNA, the CDR3 is TGTGCCAGCAGTTACCCCCGACTATCCGGCTGGGGGGAGCTGTTTTTT. Translated, it gives CASSYPRLSGWGELFF.

This clonotype came up many times. The rearrangement uses TRBV20-1 and TRBJ1-1, with a weak D call TRBD1 (5 bases). The CDR3 is made up of 10 amino acids. V dropped 0 bases and J dropped 14 bases, with 10 bases sitting between them. Germline CDR1 and CDR2: DFQATT and SNEGSKA (reference sequence). In DNA form, the CDR3 reads TGCAGTGCTAGAGAGACGGAGGGGTTCTTT. Protein sequence: CSARETEGFF.

This clonotype was recorded a few times. The rearrangement uses TRBV4-3 and TRBJ1-2; D is undetermined. The V gene lost 0 bases and the J gene lost 4 bases, with 9 bases spanning the gap. CDR1 is LGHNA, CDR2 YSLEER, per germline. The CDR3 sequence is 14 residues long. CDR3 protein: CASSQDGRLYGYTF. As DNA, the CDR3 is TGCGCCAGCAGCCAAGACGGCCGGCTCTATGGCTACACCTTC.

This clonotype was detected only a few times. The chain carries TRBV9 and TRBJ2-2; no clear D gene. CDR3 size: 17 residues. V was clipped by 0 bases and J by 2 bases, with 14 bases between them. Germline CDR1 SGDLS, CDR2 YYNGEE. The CDR3 here is CASSVGLGTANTGELFF. In DNA form, the CDR3 reads TGTGCCAGCAGCGTAGGTCTGGGTACGGCCAACACCGGGGAGCTGTTTTTT.

This clonotype was seen a few times. The chain combines TRBV18 with TRBJ2-1; D is unresolved. CDR1 is KGHSH and CDR2 is LQKENI in the germline V gene. The CDR3 loop spans 13 amino acids. The germline V and J ends were trimmed by 4 bases and 5 bases, with 9 bases remaining between them. CDR3 region: CASSQTQNNEQFF. CDR3 nucleotides: TGTGCCAGCTCACAAACACAGAACAATGAGCAGTTCTTC.

The J gene is TRBJ2-2, the V gene TRBV5-5; 7 bases line up with TRBD2. Germline V lookup: CDR1 SGHKS, CDR2 YYEKEE (reference sequence). CDR3 length: 16 residues. The trim removed 4 bases at V and 6 bases at J, leaving 12 bases unmatched. The CDR3 bases are TGTGCCAGCAGCCACCGGGAGGACCGGAGGGCCGGGGAGCTGTTTTTT. Protein: CASSHREDRRAGELFF.